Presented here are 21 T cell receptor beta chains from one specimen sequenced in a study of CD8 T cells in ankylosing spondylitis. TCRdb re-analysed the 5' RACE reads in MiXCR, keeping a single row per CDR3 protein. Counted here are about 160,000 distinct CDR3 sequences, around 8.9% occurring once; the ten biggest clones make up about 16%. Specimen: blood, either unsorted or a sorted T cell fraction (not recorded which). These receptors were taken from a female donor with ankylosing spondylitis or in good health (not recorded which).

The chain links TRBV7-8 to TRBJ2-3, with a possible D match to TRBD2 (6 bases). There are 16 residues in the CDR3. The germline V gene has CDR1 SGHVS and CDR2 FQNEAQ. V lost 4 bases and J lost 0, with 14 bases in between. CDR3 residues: CASSSTSSLSTDTQYF. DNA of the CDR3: TGTGCCAGCAGCTCTACTAGCAGCCTAAGCACAGATACGCAGTATTTT.

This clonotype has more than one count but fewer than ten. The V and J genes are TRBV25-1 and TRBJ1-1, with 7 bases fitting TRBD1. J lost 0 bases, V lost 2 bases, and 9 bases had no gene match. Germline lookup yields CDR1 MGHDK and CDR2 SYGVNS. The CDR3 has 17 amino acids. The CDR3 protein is CASSEGDSVRMNTEAFF. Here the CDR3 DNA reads TGTGCCAGCAGTGAAGGGGACAGCGTAAGAATGAACACTGAAGCTTTCTTT.

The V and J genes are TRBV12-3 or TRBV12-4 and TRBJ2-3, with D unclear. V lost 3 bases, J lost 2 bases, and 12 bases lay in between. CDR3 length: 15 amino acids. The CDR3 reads CASSLFTPYTDTQYF. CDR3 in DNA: TGTGCCAGCAGTTTGTTTACGCCCTACACAGATACGCAGTATTTT.

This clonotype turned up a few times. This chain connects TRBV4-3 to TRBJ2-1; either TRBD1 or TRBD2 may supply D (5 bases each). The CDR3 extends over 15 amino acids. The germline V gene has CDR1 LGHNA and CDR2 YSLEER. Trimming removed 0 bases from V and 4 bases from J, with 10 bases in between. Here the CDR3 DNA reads TGCGCCAGCAGCCAAGATGGGACCTCGTACAATGAGCAGTTCTTC. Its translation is CASSQDGTSYNEQFF.

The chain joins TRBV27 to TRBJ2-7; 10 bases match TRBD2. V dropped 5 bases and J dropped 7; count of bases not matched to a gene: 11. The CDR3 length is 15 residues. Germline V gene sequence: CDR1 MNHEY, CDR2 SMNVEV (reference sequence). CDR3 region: CASSASLAGVGEQYF. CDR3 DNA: TGTGCCAGCAGTGCCTCGCTAGCGGGAGTCGGTGAGCAGTACTTC.

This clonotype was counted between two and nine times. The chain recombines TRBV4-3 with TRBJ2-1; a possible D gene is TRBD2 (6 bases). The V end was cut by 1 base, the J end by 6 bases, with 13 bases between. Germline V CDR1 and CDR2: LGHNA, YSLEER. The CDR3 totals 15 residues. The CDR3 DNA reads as TGCGCCAGCAGCCAAGGCGGAGGGCCGGGCAATGAGCAGTTCTTC. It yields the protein CASSQGGGPGNEQFF.

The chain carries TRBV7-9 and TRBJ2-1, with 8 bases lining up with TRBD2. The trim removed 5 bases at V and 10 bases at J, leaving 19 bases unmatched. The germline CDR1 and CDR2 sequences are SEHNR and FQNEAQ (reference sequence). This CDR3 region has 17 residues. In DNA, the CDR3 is TGTGCCAGCAGCCCTTCCTTAGCGGGACCTCGTTCTCTGGAGCAGTTCTTC. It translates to CASSPSLAGPRSLEQFF.

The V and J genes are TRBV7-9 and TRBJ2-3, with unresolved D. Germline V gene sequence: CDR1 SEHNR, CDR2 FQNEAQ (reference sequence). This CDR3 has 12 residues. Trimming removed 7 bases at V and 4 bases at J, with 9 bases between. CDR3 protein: CASTPRPDTQYF. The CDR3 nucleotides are TGTGCCAGCACCCCTCGCCCAGATACGCAGTATTTT. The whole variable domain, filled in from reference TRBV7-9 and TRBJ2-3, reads DTGVSQNPRHKITKRGQNVTFRCDPISEHNRLYWYRQTLGQGPEFLTYFQNEAQLEKSRLLSDRFSAERPKGSFSTLEIQRTEQGDSAMYLCASTPRPDTQYFGPGTRLTVL.

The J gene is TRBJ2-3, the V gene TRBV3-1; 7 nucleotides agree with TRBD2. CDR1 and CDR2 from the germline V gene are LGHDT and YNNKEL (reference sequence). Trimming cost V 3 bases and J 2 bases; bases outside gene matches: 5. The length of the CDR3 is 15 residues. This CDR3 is CASSQGLHSTDTQYF. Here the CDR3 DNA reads TGTGCCAGCAGCCAGGGACTACATTCCACAGATACGCAGTATTTT.

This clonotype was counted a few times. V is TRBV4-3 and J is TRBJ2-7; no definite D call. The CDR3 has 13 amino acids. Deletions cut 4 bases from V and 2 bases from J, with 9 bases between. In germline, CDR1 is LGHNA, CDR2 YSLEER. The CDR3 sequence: CASSPQRTYEQYF. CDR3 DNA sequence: TGCGCCAGCAGCCCCCAGCGTACCTACGAGCAGTACTTC.

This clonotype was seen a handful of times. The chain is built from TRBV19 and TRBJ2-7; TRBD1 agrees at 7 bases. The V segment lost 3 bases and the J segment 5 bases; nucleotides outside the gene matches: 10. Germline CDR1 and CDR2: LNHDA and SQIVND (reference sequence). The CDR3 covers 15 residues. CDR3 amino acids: CASSMRTRGRHEQYF. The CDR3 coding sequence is TGTGCCAGTAGTATGCGAACGAGGGGGCGCCACGAGCAGTACTTC.

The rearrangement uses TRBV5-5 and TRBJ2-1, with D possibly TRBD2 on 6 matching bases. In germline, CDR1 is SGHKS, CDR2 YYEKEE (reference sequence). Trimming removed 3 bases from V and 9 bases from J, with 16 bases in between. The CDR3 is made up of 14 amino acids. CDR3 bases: TGTGCCAGCAGCTCCCCCCGGAGGGAAACTGAGCAGTTCTTC. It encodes CASSSPRRETEQFF.

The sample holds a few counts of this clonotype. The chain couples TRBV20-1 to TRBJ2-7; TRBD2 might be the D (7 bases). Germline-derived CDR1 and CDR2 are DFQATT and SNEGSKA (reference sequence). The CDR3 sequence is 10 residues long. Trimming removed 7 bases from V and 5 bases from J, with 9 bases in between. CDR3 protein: CSVGGDEQYF. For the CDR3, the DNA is TGCAGTGTAGGGGGGGACGAGCAGTACTTC.

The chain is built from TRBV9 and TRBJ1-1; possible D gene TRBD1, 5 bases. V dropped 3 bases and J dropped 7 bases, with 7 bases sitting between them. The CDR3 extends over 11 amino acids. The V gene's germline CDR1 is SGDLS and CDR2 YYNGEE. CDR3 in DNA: TGTGCCAGCAGCGAAGGGGATGAAGCTTTCTTT. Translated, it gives CASSEGDEAFF.

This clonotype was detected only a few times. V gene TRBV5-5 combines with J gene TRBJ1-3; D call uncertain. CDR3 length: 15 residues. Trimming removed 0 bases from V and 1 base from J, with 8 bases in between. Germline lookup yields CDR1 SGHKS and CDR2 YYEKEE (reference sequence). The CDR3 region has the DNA TGTGCCAGCAGCTTGGTAGGCATTTCTGGAAACACCATATATTTT. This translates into CASSLVGISGNTIYF.

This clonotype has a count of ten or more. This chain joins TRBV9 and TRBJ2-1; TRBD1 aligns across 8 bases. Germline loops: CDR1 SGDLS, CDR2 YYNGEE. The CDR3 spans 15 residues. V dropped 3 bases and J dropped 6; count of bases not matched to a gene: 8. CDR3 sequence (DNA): TGTGCCAGCAGCGGCCGGGGGACAGGAGGCAATGAGCAGTTCTTC. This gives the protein CASSGRGTGGNEQFF.

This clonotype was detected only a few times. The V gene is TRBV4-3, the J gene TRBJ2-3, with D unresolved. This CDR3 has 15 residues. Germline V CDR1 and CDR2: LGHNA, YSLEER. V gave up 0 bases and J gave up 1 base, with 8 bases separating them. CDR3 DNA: TGCGCCAGCAGCCAAGATAGTCACCGCACAGATACGCAGTATTTT. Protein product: CASSQDSHRTDTQYF.

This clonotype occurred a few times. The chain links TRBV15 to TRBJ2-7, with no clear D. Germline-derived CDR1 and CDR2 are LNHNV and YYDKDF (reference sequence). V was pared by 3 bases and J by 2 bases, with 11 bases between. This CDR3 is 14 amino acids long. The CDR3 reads CATSSGSLPYEQYF. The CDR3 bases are TGTGCCACCAGCAGCGGGTCCCTCCCCTACGAGCAGTACTTC.

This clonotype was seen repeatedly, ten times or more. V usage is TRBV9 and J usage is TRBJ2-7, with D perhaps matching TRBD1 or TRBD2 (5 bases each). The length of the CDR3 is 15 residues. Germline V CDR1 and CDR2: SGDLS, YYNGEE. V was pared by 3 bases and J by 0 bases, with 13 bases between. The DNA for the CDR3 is TGTGCCAGCAGCGGCCGGGACGGAGCCTCCTACGAGCAGTACTTC. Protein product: CASSGRDGASYEQYF.

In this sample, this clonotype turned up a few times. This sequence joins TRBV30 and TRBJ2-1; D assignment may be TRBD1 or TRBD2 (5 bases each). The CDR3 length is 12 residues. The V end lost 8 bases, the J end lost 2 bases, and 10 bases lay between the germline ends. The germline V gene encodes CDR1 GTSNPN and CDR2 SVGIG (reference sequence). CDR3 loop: CAREGPYNEQFF. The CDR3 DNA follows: TGTGCCCGAGAGGGGCCCTACAATGAGCAGTTCTTC. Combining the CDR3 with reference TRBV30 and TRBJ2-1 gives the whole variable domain SQTIHQWPATLVQPVGSPLSLECTVEGTSNPNLYWYRQAAGRGLQLLFYSVGIGQISSEVPQNLSASRPQDRQFILSSKKLLLSDSGFYLCAREGPYNEQFFGPGTRLTVL.

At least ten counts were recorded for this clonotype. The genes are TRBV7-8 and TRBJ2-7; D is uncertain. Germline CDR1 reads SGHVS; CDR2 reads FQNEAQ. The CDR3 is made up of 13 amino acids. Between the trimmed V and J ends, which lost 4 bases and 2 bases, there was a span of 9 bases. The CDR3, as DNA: TGTGCCAGCAGCTCCGACGTCGCCTACGAGCAGTACTTC. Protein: CASSSDVAYEQYF.